These 30 T cell receptor beta chains came from one sample sequenced in a study of cytomegalovirus exposure and HLA in healthy donors. In the PCR, 60 Vbeta and 13 Jbeta primers were used. TCRdb's copy holds only in-frame clones and misses some; the assay was immunoSEQ multiplex PCR. The table includes roughly 90,000 clones, 75% to 85% detected once. Input material: PBMCs. These receptors came from a man aged 18 to 29 in good health and CMV-seronegative.

This clone was picked up a small number of times. J is TRBJ1-1 and V is TRBV18; the match to TRBD1 covers 8 bases. The junction had 3 bases not matched to a gene; V was cut back by 2 bases and J by 4 bases. Germline V lookup: CDR1 KGHSH, CDR2 LQKENI. CDR3 length equals 14 residues. The chain's CDR3 is CASSPGQGRTEAFF. As DNA, the CDR3 is TGTGCCAGCTCACCAGGACAGGGCCGCACTGAAGCTTTCTTT.

This clone appeared once. The CDR3 bases are TGTGCCAGCAGCCCCGGACGGGGGAGCACAGATACGCAGTATTTT. This gives the protein CASSPGRGSTDTQYF. V and J are TRBV7-7 and TRBJ2-3; maybe TRBD2 (6 bases). This CDR3 is 15 amino acids long. Germline V gives CDR1 SSHAT, CDR2 FNYEAQ (reference sequence). V dropped 5 bases and J dropped 0 bases, with 12 bases sitting between them.

V and J are TRBV10-3 and TRBJ2-2, with 7 bases identical to TRBD1. V trimming: 3 bases; J trimming: 0 bases; junction bases outside the gene matches: 4. Germline loops: CDR1 ENHRY, CDR2 SYGVKD. The CDR3 has 16 amino acids. Here the CDR3 reads CAISDRGGTNTGELFF. For the CDR3, the DNA is TGTGCCATCAGTGACCGAGGGGGCACGAACACCGGGGAGCTGTTTTTT.

The V gene is TRBV13, the J gene TRBJ2-3, with D possibly matching TRBD2 (6 bases). This CDR3 has 15 amino acids. Trimming shortened V by 5 bases and J by 4 bases, and 16 bases separated the two germline ends. Germline V CDR1 and CDR2: PRHDT, FYEKMQ (reference sequence). CDR3 sequence (DNA): TGTGCCAGCAGCCATGAACTCGGGAGAGCAGATACGCAGTATTTT. It translates to CASSHELGRADTQYF.

V is TRBV19 and J is TRBJ1-1; 9 nucleotides agree with TRBD1. Per germline, CDR1 LNHDA and CDR2 SQIVND (reference sequence). The CDR3 has 16 amino acids. The V gene end was trimmed by 5 bases and the J gene end by 7 bases; junction bases not matched to a gene: 14. CDR3 bases: TGTGCCAGTAGTCCCCCCCCGGGACAGGGATTGGGTGAAGCTTTCTTT. Its translation is CASSPPPGQGLGEAFF.

This chain links TRBV6-5 with TRBJ1-2; D may be TRBD1 (6 bases). Per the germline V gene, CDR1 is MNHEY and CDR2 is SVGAGI. The ends were cut back, 7 bases at V and 8 bases at J, with 20 bases in the middle. The CDR3 contains 14 residues. CDR3 protein: CASTNGGAMGGYTF. The CDR3 nucleotides are TGTGCCAGCACCAACGGGGGGGCAATGGGCGGCTACACCTTC.

V is TRBV19 and J is TRBJ1-4; possible D gene TRBD1, 5 bases. V lost 9 bases, J lost 1 base, and 12 bases lay in between. CDR1 is LNHDA, CDR2 SQIVND, per germline (reference sequence). The CDR3 consists of 14 residues. The CDR3 spells CASNWGGTNEKLFF. The CDR3 DNA is TGTGCCAGCAACTGGGGGGGAACTAATGAAAAACTGTTTTTT.

This chain uses TRBV12-5 with TRBJ2-2; the match to TRBD1 covers 9 bases. The V segment lost 6 bases and the J segment 1 base; nucleotides outside the gene matches: 15. CDR1 LGHNT and CDR2 FRNRAP come from the germline V gene. This CDR3 is built from 19 residues. The CDR3 loop reads CASGPPGQGLSMNTGELFF. The CDR3, as DNA: TGTGCTAGTGGGCCGCCGGGACAGGGCCTTTCCATGAACACCGGGGAGCTGTTTTTT.

The rearrangement links TRBV4-1 to TRBJ2-3, with TRBD2 identical over 9 bases. With 0 bases clipped from V and 5 bases from J, the junction kept 15 bases outside the gene matches. The CDR3 spans 19 residues. CDR1 and CDR2 (germline): MGHRA, YSYEKL. The chain's CDR3 is CASSQERAGRRGGRDTQYF. CDR3 bases: TGCGCCAGCAGCCAAGAGAGGGCGGGGCGGCGGGGGGGCCGAGATACGCAGTATTTT.

The genes are TRBV2 and TRBJ2-5; TRBD2 matches at 11 bases. The CDR3 is 15 amino acids. Unmatched junction bases numbered 5, after V lost 6 bases and J lost 2 bases. Germline V CDR1 and CDR2: SNHLY, FYNNEI. The CDR3 DNA reads TGTGCCAGCAGCCGACTAGCGGGGATACAAGAGACCCAGTACTTC. Its protein is CASSRLAGIQETQYF.

The gene calls are TRBV18 and TRBJ2-4, with TRBD2 matching 11 bases. Per the germline V gene, CDR1 is KGHSH and CDR2 is LQKENI. This CDR3 spans 16 amino acids. The V segment lost 3 bases and the J segment 1 base; nucleotides outside the gene matches: 2. This CDR3 is CASSPWTSGAKNIQYF. In DNA form, the CDR3 reads TGTGCCAGCTCACCGTGGACTAGCGGGGCCAAAAACATTCAGTACTTC.

The chain is built from TRBV4-1 and TRBJ2-2, with 13 bases identical to TRBD2. After removal of 0 bases from V and 5 bases from J, the junction contained 6 bases not matched to a gene. CDR3 length: 18 amino acids. From germline, CDR1 is MGHRA and CDR2 YSYEKL. This CDR3 is CASSQDPTSGGRTGELFF. The CDR3 DNA reads TGCGCCAGCAGCCAAGACCCGACTAGCGGGGGGCGGACCGGGGAGCTGTTTTTT.

This clone was picked up a small number of times. This rearrangement joins TRBV6-5 to TRBJ2-2; D unclear. The CDR3 is made up of 12 amino acids. Trimming shortened V by 4 bases and J by 6 bases, and 6 bases separated the two germline ends. The germline V gene has CDR1 MNHEY and CDR2 SVGAGI. The CDR3 spells CASSSDSGELFF. CDR3 nucleotide sequence: TGTGCCAGCAGTTCCGACTCCGGGGAGCTGTTTTTT.

The chain couples TRBV7-9 to TRBJ2-4; 7 positions match TRBD1. Germline V lookup: CDR1 SEHNR, CDR2 FQNEAQ (reference sequence). With 3 bases clipped from V and 6 bases from J, the junction kept 11 bases outside the gene matches. The CDR3 is 16 residues long. CDR3 DNA: TGTGCCAGCAGCTTCTTTGACAGGGTAGTTGGAAACATTCAGTACTTC. This codes for CASSFFDRVVGNIQYF.

Only one count was recorded for this clone. One junction end does not reproduce the germline sequence, and a read error may be involved. The chain combines TRBV11-2 with TRBJ2-2; no firm D call. The CDR3 is 14 residues long. Germline CDR1 and CDR2: SGHAT and FQNNGV. The CDR3 region has the DNA TGTGCCAGCAGCGTAGACGGGAACACCGGGGAGCTGTTTTTT. Translating it yields CASSVDGNTGELFF.

The chain links TRBV5-4 to TRBJ2-5; D possibly corresponds to TRBD2 (6 bases). Trimming pared 4 bases from V and 1 base from J, leaving 17 bases between. Looked up from germline, CDR1 is SGHNT and CDR2 is YYREEE (reference sequence). CDR3 length equals 16 residues. The CDR3 region has the DNA TGTGCCAGCAGCCCGAACGGGGGAGCGAGCCAAGAGACCCAGTACTTC. Translating it yields CASSPNGGASQETQYF.

The chain employs TRBV14 and TRBJ1-2, with 10 bases identical to TRBD1. The trim removed 1 base at V and 7 bases at J, leaving 6 bases unmatched. CDR3 size: 15 residues. CDR1 is SGHDN, CDR2 FVKESK, per germline. The CDR3 nucleotides are TGTGCCAGCAGCCAAGCCGGGACAGGGGTTCTTGGCTACACCTTC. It encodes CASSQAGTGVLGYTF.

The chain recombines TRBV27 with TRBJ1-5, with 9 bases that match TRBD1. Germline lookup yields CDR1 MNHEY and CDR2 SMNVEV (reference sequence). J was trimmed by 5 bases and V by 4 bases; bases with no gene match: 3. The CDR3 loop spans 14 amino acids. The CDR3 is CASSSGQGDQPQHF. The CDR3 nucleotides read TGTGCCAGCAGTTCGGGACAGGGTGATCAGCCCCAGCATTTT.

The V gene is TRBV19, the J gene TRBJ2-4; 7 nucleotides match TRBD1. CDR1 and CDR2 (germline): LNHDA, SQIVND (reference sequence). The CDR3 has 15 residues. The V gene end was trimmed by 8 bases and the J gene end by 9 bases; junction bases not matched to a gene: 16. The CDR3 bases are TGTGCCAGTGGGAGAAGGGGGCCGGACCCCACCATTCAGTACTTC. Amino acids: CASGRRGPDPTIQYF.

The CDR3 loop is CASSLTRYNQPQHF. The DNA of the CDR3 is TGTGCCAGTAGCCTGACACGATACAATCAGCCCCAGCATTTT. The gene calls are TRBV19 and TRBJ1-5; unclear D gene. V lost 6 bases, J lost 3 bases, and 12 bases lay in between. The CDR3 sequence is 14 residues long. Germline assignment: CDR1 LNHDA and CDR2 SQIVND (reference sequence).

The chain links TRBV4-1 to TRBJ2-1; D is possibly TRBD2 (5 bases). V shed 0 bases and J shed 8 bases, with 11 bases lying between them. Germline lookup yields CDR1 MGHRA and CDR2 YSYEKL. The CDR3 is 14 amino acids. Here the CDR3 DNA reads TGCGCCAGCAGCCAAGATCGGACTGGCGATGAGCAGTTCTTC. This translates into CASSQDRTGDEQFF.

The J gene is TRBJ1-1, the V gene TRBV18; no clear D gene. There are 15 residues in the CDR3. Germline CDR1 reads KGHSH; CDR2 reads LQKENI. V lost 6 bases, J lost 0 bases, and 14 bases lay in between. CDR3 sequence: CASSRSLGMNTEAFF. The CDR3 DNA is TGTGCCAGCTCCCGGAGCCTAGGCATGAACACTGAAGCTTTCTTT.

Regarding this clone: This specimen includes other DNA sequences encoding the same CDR3. V gene TRBV2 combines with J gene TRBJ2-6, with D unresolved. Trimming pared 2 bases from V and 1 base from J, leaving 3 bases between. The CDR3 spans 14 residues. Per germline, CDR1 SNHLY and CDR2 FYNNEI. CDR3 protein: CASSERSGANVLTF. The CDR3 DNA sequence: TGTGCCAGCAGTGAACGGTCTGGGGCCAACGTCCTGACTTTC.

This chain connects TRBV10-3 to TRBJ1-6; no reliable D call. Germline V lookup: CDR1 ENHRY, CDR2 SYGVKD. Trimming shortened V by 0 bases and J by 6 bases, and 9 bases separated the two germline ends. This CDR3 has 15 amino acids. CDR3 amino acids: CAISESRFFNSPLHF. The CDR3 bases are TGTGCCATCAGTGAGTCGAGATTTTTTAATTCACCCCTCCACTTT.

This clone is a singleton in its sample. The V call is TRBV7-8, the J call TRBJ2-2, with 9 bases that match TRBD2. The CDR3 totals 14 residues. V lost 5 bases and J lost 7; bases outside the gene matches: 5. CDR1 is SGHVS and CDR2 is FQNEAQ in the germline V gene. In nucleotides, the CDR3 is TGTGCCAGCAGCGCCGCGGGGGGGCTCGGGGAGCTGTTTTTT. It codes for CASSAAGGLGELFF.

The V and J genes are TRBV6-1 and TRBJ1-5; 8 nucleotides agree with TRBD1. This CDR3 is built from 15 residues. Germline V gives CDR1 MNHNS, CDR2 SASEGT. V lost 3 bases, J lost 4 bases, and 5 bases stayed unmatched. The CDR3 sequence: CASSEIWDRNQPQHF. The CDR3 DNA reads as TGTGCCAGCAGTGAGATCTGGGACAGGAATCAGCCCCAGCATTTT.

The chain employs TRBV5-5 and TRBJ2-7, with unresolved D. The CDR3 has 15 residues. Trimming left V 1 base short and J 3 bases short, with 14 bases between. The V gene's germline CDR1 is SGHKS and CDR2 YYEKEE (reference sequence). The chain's CDR3 is CASSLLPGLIYEQYF. The DNA for the CDR3 is TGTGCCAGCAGCTTGTTACCGGGTTTAATCTACGAGCAGTACTTC.

This clone appeared a single time. This chain uses TRBV4-2 with TRBJ1-5; 7 bases fit TRBD1. This CDR3 comprises 16 residues. Germline-derived CDR1 and CDR2 are LGHNA and YNFKEQ. V shed 1 base, J shed 6 bases, and the junction held 9 bases outside the gene matches. CDR3 amino acids: CASSQVKDRSGQPQHF. The CDR3 DNA reads TGTGCCAGCAGCCAAGTCAAGGACAGGAGTGGTCAGCCCCAGCATTTT.

The J gene is TRBJ2-3, the V gene TRBV9; D is possibly TRBD1 (5 bases). The CDR3 is 14 residues long. The V and J ends lost 2 bases and 3 bases respectively, with 10 bases between them. The germline V gene encodes CDR1 SGDLS and CDR2 YYNGEE. As DNA, the CDR3 is TGTGCCAGCAGCGTCAGGGAAGGGACAGATACGCAGTATTTT. Translating it yields CASSVREGTDTQYF.

The gene calls are TRBV27 and TRBJ2-1, with D maybe TRBD2 (6 bases). The V and J ends lost 5 bases and 5 bases respectively, with 16 bases between them. Germline V gene lookup returns CDR1 MNHEY and CDR2 SMNVEV (reference sequence). This CDR3 region has 15 residues. The CDR3 protein is CASSPVASAHNEQFF. CDR3 bases: TGTGCCAGCAGTCCTGTGGCTAGCGCCCACAATGAGCAGTTCTTC.